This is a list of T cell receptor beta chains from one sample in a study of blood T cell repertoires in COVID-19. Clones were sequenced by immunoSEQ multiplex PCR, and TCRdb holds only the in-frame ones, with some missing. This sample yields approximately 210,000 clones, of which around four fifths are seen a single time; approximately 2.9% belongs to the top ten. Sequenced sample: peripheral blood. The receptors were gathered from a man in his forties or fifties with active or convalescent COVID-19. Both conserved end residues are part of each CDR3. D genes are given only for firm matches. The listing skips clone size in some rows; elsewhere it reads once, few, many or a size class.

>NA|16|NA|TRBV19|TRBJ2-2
TGTGCCAGTAGTATAATGAAAGCGGCCCCCACCGGGGAGCTGTTTTTT
CASSIMKAAPTGELFF
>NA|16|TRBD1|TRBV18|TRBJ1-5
TGTGCCAGCTCGCCAGGGACAGGGCATAGCAATCAGCCCCAGCATTTT
CASSPGTGHSNQPQHF
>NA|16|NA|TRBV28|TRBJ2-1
TGTGCCAGCAGTTTAGGCCTCGCCTCCTCCTACAATGAGCAGTTCTTC
CASSLGLASSYNEQFF
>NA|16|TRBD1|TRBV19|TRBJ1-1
TGTGCCAGTAGTCCTAGGGACAGCCCGAGAGTCACTGAAGCTTTCTTT
CASSPRDSPRVTEAFF
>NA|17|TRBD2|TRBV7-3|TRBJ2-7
TGTGCCAGCAGCTTAAAAATCCCCACGACTAGCGGGTACGAGCAGTACTTC
CASSLKIPTTSGYEQYF
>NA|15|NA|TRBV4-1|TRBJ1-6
TGCGCCAGCAGCCAAGAGAACAGTTTCAATTCACCCCTCCACTTT
CASSQENSFNSPLHF
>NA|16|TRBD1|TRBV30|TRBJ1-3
TGTGCCGCCTCCAGGGGGGCCGGCGTTAGGGTGGACACCATATATTTT
CAASRGAGVRVDTIYF
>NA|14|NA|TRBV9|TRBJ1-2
TGTGCCAGCAGCCTTCAGGGAGGGCACTATGGCTACACCTTC
CASSLQGGHYGYTF
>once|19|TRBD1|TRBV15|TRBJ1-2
TGTGCCACCAGCAGAGGTGCCCCGGGACAGGGAGTAGGGAACTATGGCTACACCTTC
CATSRGAPGQGVGNYGYTF
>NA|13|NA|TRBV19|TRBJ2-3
TGTGCCAGTAGTGATCGGCGGGTGGATACGCAGTATTTT
CASSDRRVDTQYF
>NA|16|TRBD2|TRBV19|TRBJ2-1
TGTGCCAGTAGAAAGACTAGCGGGAGTATCTACAATGAGCAGTTCTTC
CASRKTSGSIYNEQFF
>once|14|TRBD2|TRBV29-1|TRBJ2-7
TGCAGCGTTGTGTTGGCTAGCGGGAGGTACGAGCAGTACTTC
CSVVLASGRYEQYF
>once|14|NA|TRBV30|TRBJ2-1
TGTGCCACATACGCGGGGAACTCCTACAATGAGCAGTTCTTC
CATYAGNSYNEQFF
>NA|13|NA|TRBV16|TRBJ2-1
TGTGCCAGCAGCCGTCAGGGCTACAATGAGCAGTTCTTC
CASSRQGYNEQFF
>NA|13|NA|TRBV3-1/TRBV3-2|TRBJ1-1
TGTGCCAGCAGCCAAGTCGACACCTCTGAAGCTTTCTTT
CASSQVDTSEAFF
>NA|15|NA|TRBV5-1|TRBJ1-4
TGCGCCAGCAGCCCCTCCAGTCCAACTAATGAAAAACTGTTTTTT
CASSPSSPTNEKLFF
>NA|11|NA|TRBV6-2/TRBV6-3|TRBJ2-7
TGTGCCAGCAGCTCCACCTACGAGCAGTACTTC
CASSSTYEQYF
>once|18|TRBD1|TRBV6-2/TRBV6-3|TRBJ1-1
TGTGCCAGCAGTTACCCGCCCCCGGGACAGGACGGAAGAACTGAAGCTTTCTTT
CASSYPPPGQDGRTEAFF
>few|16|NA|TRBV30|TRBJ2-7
TGTGCCTGGAGTCATGGGAGGAGTTACCAATCCTACGAGCAGTACTTC
CAWSHGRSYQSYEQYF
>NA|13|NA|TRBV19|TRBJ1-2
TGTGCCAGTAGTACGACAACCAACTATGGCTACACCTTC
CASSTTTNYGYTF
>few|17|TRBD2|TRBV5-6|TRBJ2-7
TGTGCCAGCAGCTTGGAGGCTAGCGGAAGTCCGACCTACGAGCAGTACTTC
CASSLEASGSPTYEQYF
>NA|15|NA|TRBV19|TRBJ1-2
TGTGCCAGTAGTCATCCCCGCGGAGGGAACTATGGCTACACCTTC
CASSHPRGGNYGYTF
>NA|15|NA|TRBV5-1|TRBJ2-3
TGCGCCAGCAGCGATGGCAGTCTTGGCACAGATACGCAGTATTTT
CASSDGSLGTDTQYF
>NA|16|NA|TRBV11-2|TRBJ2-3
TGTGCCAGCAGCTTAGGGCGGACAGTGGGGACAGATACGCAGTATTTT
CASSLGRTVGTDTQYF
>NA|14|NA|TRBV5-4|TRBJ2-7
TGTGCCAGCAGGGGGCAGGGGAGCTCCTACGAGCAGTACTTC
CASRGQGSSYEQYF
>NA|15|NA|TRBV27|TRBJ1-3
TGTGCCAGCAGTTTGATGAGAGGTTCTGGAAACACCATATATTTT
CASSLMRGSGNTIYF
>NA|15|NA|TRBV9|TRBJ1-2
TGTGCCAGCAGCCCCGACATCATTCAAAACTATGGCTACACCTTC
CASSPDIIQNYGYTF
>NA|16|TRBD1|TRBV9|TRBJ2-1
TGTGCCAGCAGCGGACAGGGGCCTATACGCTACAATGAGCAGTTCTTC
CASSGQGPIRYNEQFF
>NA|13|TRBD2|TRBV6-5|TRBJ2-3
TGTGCCAGCGAGCGGGAACGCACAGATACGCAGTATTTT
CASERERTDTQYF
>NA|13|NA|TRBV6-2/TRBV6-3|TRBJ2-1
TGTGCCAGCAGTTACACAGGATGGTATGAGCAGTTCTTC
CASSYTGWYEQFF
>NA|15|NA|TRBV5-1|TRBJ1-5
TGCGCCAGCAGCTCCGGGGAGGTACCCTCTGGGCCCCAGCATTTT
CASSSGEVPSGPQHF
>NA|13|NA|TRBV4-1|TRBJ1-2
TGCGCCAGCAGCCAATATGGGGGGTATGGCTACACCTTC
CASSQYGGYGYTF
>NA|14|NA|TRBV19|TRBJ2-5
TGTGCCAGTAGTATAAGGACCAGGGAAGAGACCCAGTACTTC
CASSIRTREETQYF